The sequence of this T cell receptor (beta chain) was determined in a study of brain T cells in children with intractable seizures. Study outcomes and limitations: Absence of clones before surgery may stem from lower sequencing depth. HCMV serostatus was not known, and viral specificity came from CDR3 similarity only.

A word on this clone: Its antigen is still unknown.

Profiled with immunoSEQ multiplex PCR; TCRdb holds only in-frame clones, not every one. The data hold tens of thousands of clones, with 91% observed a single time. The CDR3 has 13 residues. Per germline, CDR1 LNHNV and CDR2 YYDKDF (reference sequence). V lost 0 bases, J lost 0 bases, and 3 bases lay in between. Pre-surgery treatment included at least one anti-epileptic drug. This rearrangement joins TRBV15 to TRBJ2-7; the D is unclear. This clonotype originated in a girl aged 2 to 10 with Rasmussen encephalitis and intractable seizures. Specimen: peripheral blood, collected at surgery. DNA for the CDR3: TGTGCCACCAGCAGAGATCCCTCCTACGAGCAGTACTTC. Protein: CATSRDPSYEQYF.